This T cell receptor beta chain emerged from a study of shared clonotypes between healthy human individuals. The repertoire was sequenced with immunoSEQ multiplex PCR; TCRdb's copy has only in-frame clones and lacks some. This sample carries over a million clones, about 98% of them seen once, and the ten largest clones take less than 0.55%. Germline CDR1 reads SGHRS; CDR2 reads YFSETQ. The CDR3 extends over 13 amino acids. The ends were cut back, 2 bases at V and 0 bases at J, with 6 bases in the middle. The count of this clone is one. This sequence was found in a man younger than 45 in good health. The chain employs TRBV5-1 and TRBJ2-7; no firm D call. Source material: naive CD4+ T cells sorted from blood. Stated subset: CD45RA+ positively selected. The CDR3 spells CASSFQTSYEQYF. DNA for the CDR3: TGCGCCAGCAGCTTCCAGACCTCCTACGAGCAGTACTTC.